The sequence of this TCR beta chain was determined in a study of EBV T-cell therapy then PD-1 blockade in nasopharyngeal carcinoma. Treatment given: AdE1-LMPpoly-expanded autologous EBV-specific T-cell therapy followed by anti-PD-1 nivolumab. Points on this clone: Its antigen remains unidentified.

TCRdb's copy holds only in-frame clones and misses some; the assay was immunoSEQ multiplex PCR. The data show roughly 20,000 clones, roughly 84% seen once. CDR3 length: 18 amino acids. CDR1 and CDR2 (germline): LGHNT, FRNRAP. V was clipped by 3 bases and J by 0 bases; unmatched bases: 7. The chain carries TRBV12-5 and TRBJ2-1; 11 nucleotides match TRBD2. The TCR originated in a man in his forties or fifties with nasopharyngeal carcinoma. The sequencing here drew on CD8+ T cells from blood, taken at roughly day 35 from a patient whose treatment included autologous EBV-specific T cells and nivolumab. The CDR3 bases are TGTGCTAGTGGTTTTCTACTAGCGGGGGTAAGCTCCTACAATGAGCAGTTCTTC. It encodes CASGFLLAGVSSYNEQFF.